This TCR beta chain was sequenced during a study of identical twins. This clonotype was seen only a few times. V shed 8 bases and J shed 5 bases, with 16 bases lying between them. Germline V gene sequence: CDR1 MDHEN, CDR2 SYDVKM. This CDR3 spans 13 amino acids. From the 5' RACE reads, TCRdb called clonotypes with MiXCR, one entry per CDR3 protein. The table has a few hundred thousand distinct CDR3 sequences, about 10% seen once. Sequenced input: memory T cells sorted from blood. The TCR comes from a man aged 50-59 years in good health. V gene TRBV28 combines with J gene TRBJ2-7, with a possible D match to TRBD2 (6 bases). In DNA, the CDR3 is TGTGCCAGCCACGACGGCGGGAAGCACGAGCAGTACTTC. This codes for CASHDGGKHEQYF.